This is a list of T cell receptor beta chains from one sample in a study of prognosis after radiotherapy for stage I lung cancer. A single record per CDR3 protein comes from TCRdb applying MiXCR to the multiplex PCR reads. Seen here are under 55,000 distinct CDR3 sequences, 30% to 35% observed once, and the top ten hold about 8.3%. The sequences come from PBMCs, collected before or after stereotactic body radiation therapy (not recorded which). Receptors originate from a donor over 45 with non-small cell lung cancer. The conserved cysteine and the conserved F or W are not part of the CDR3 here. A D gene is named only where the DNA matches it firmly.

TRBV30	-	TRBJ2-1	AWSVFGNGNEQF
TRBV5-1	TRBD2	TRBJ2-5	ASSTNPSLAGEAQY
TRBV7-9	TRBD1	TRBJ1-5	ASSLGDRGQGQPQH
TRBV19	-	TRBJ2-6	ASSIVTGQRWANVLT
TRBV5-1	TRBD2	TRBJ2-7	ASSEVGGGYEQY
TRBV12-5	-	TRBJ2-4	ASGPPPRLLAKNIQY
TRBV6-2/TRBV6-3	TRBD2	TRBJ2-1	ASRRGLAGGDNEQF
TRBV14	TRBD1	TRBJ1-2	ASIQHWTGTSGGYT
TRBV9	-	TRBJ2-7	ASSVGDRNYEQY
TRBV7-2	TRBD2	TRBJ2-7	ASSLRVGTSWSFESYEQY
TRBV7-2	-	TRBJ2-7	ASSWAGTGTYEQY
TRBV18	-	TRBJ1-3	ASSPPGATGNTIY
TRBV7-9	TRBD2	TRBJ2-1	ASSSNERGGFEF
TRBV13	TRBD1	TRBJ2-3	ASSRYTGGGTDTQY
TRBV4-3	TRBD2	TRBJ2-3	ASSQEITSGSGGDTQY
TRBV19	-	TRBJ1-2	ASYGVPYGYT
TRBV2	-	TRBJ2-7	ASSGGPGGLYEQY
TRBV7-2	TRBD1	TRBJ2-1	ASSPTGTGDWSYNEQF
TRBV5-6	TRBD2	TRBJ2-3	ASSIPGGLAGVTDTQY
TRBV24-1	-	TRBJ2-7	ATSDNTGYEQY
TRBV2	-	TRBJ2-3	AQGVDTQY
TRBV24-1	-	TRBJ1-2	ATSDKQTNYGYT
TRBV6-1	TRBD1	TRBJ2-2	ASSEQGALNTGELF
TRBV5-1	-	TRBJ1-2	ASSLGEQGGGYT
TRBV6-1	TRBD2	TRBJ2-7	ASSGLAGGPREQY
TRBV7-3	-	TRBJ2-2	ASSLEYSDTGELF
TRBV20-1	TRBD2	TRBJ2-7	SAIAGGDEQY
TRBV24-1	TRBD1	TRBJ2-1	ATSGQGVRDEQF
TRBV7-2	-	TRBJ2-3	ASSLAGKELRDTQY
TRBV18	-	TRBJ1-3	ASSPPQGLSGNTIY
TRBV9	-	TRBJ2-3	ASSPPPGGPSTDTQY
TRBV20-1	TRBD2	TRBJ2-5	SARSSSGRAAQY
TRBV28	-	TRBJ2-2	ATLSGGNTGELF
TRBV15	-	TRBJ2-1	ATSRVDVYNEQF
TRBV20-1	-	TRBJ2-1	SDGETAAT
TRBV7-8	-	TRBJ2-1	ASSTVPVTTYNEQF
TRBV3-1	TRBD1	TRBJ1-1	ASSQCLRDSGF
TRBV27	-	TRBJ2-7	ASSLGHTYEQY
TRBV27	-	TRBJ2-2	ASSLLNGELF
TRBV28	TRBD2	TRBJ2-2	ASSLTGLAGFGELF
TRBV11-3	-	TRBJ2-5	ASSLGVSQETQY
TRBV20-1	TRBD2	TRBJ2-7	GARAYRLAASYDQY
TRBV19	-	TRBJ2-5	ASSIEDLGGTQY
TRBV20-1	-	TRBJ2-2	SAPLSGGELF
TRBV6-1	-	TRBJ1-3	ASSLEGSIGNTIY
TRBV20-1	-	TRBJ2-7	SARDLEGDVDEQY
TRBV9	TRBD1	TRBJ2-1	ASSVGARQGSSNAQF
TRBV28	-	TRBJ1-5	ASSPPTRPQH
TRBV27	-	TRBJ2-1	ASSPRPRYNEQF
TRBV5-1	TRBD2	TRBJ2-1	ASSLTSGRALVTYNEQF
TRBV3-1	-	TRBJ1-1	ASSRTQGTEAF